The clone carrying this TCR beta chain was observed a few times. The antigen is undetermined. This entry is derived from a study of T-cell memory formation after mild COVID-19. Study results and limitations: Pre-infection memory already had some responding clones, implying cross-reactive memory joined.

UMIs and sample barcodes were carried by the TCR alpha and TCR beta cDNA libraries that 5'RACE produced using constant-segment primers. TCRdb re-called the 5' RACE reads with MiXCR, one entry per CDR3 protein. The table has tens of thousands of distinct CDR3 sequences, roughly 7.2% seen once. Sequencing input: PBMCs or a T cell subset sorted from them (not recorded which). The TCR comes from a man younger than 30 who had mild COVID-19 (a few samples of this study predate the infection). Cell type and time point are not known.

The CDR3 DNA reads as TGTGCCAGCAGCCGGGGACAACACAATGAGCAGTTCTTC. It translates to CASSRGQHNEQFF. V gene TRBV7-7 combines with J gene TRBJ2-1; a weak D match, TRBD1 (6 bases). The germline V gene has CDR1 SSHAT and CDR2 FNYEAQ (reference sequence). Between the trimmed V and J ends, which lost 5 bases and 5 bases, there was a span of 10 bases. The CDR3 contains 13 residues.